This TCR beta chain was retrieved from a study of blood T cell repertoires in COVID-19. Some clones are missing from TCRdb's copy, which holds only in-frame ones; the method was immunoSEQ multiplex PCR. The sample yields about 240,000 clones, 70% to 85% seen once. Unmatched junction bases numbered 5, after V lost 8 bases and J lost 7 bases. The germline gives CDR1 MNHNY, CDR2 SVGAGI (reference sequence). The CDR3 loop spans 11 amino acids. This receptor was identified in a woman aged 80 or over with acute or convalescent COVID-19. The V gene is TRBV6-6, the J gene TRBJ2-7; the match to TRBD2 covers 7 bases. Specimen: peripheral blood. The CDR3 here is CASAPGGEQYF. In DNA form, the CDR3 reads TGTGCCAGCGCCCCCGGGGGGGAGCAGTACTTC.